Listed below are T cell receptor beta chains from one sample, sequenced in a study of CD8+ T cells in alopecia areata. Libraries were prepared by immunoSEQ multiplex PCR; TCRdb keeps only in-frame clonotypes and omits some of them. The sample has 45,000 to 70,000 clones, over 95% seen once. Sequenced material: CD8+ T cells sorted from blood, taken at week 0. All receptors derive from a human donor with alopecia areata. The CDR3 runs from the conserved cysteine through the conserved F or W. A D gene is named only where the DNA matches it firmly. Rows may omit the clone size; those that give it use once, few, many or a size class.

size: NA
D: TRBD2
J: TRBJ2-3
V: TRBV7-3
CDR3: CASSSSGGRDTQYF
DNA: TGTGCCAGCAGCTCTAGCGGGGGCCGAGATACGCAGTATTTT

size: NA
D: TRBD2
J: TRBJ2-3
V: TRBV30
CDR3: CAWTGAGAADTQYF
DNA: TGTGCCTGGACGGGAGCGGGAGCGGCAGATACGCAGTATTTT

size: NA
D: TRBD2
J: TRBJ2-1
V: TRBV7-2
CDR3: CASSLANRGLADNEQFF
DNA: TGTGCCAGCAGCTTAGCCAATCGAGGACTAGCCGACAATGAGCAGTTCTTC

size: NA
D: TRBD1
J: TRBJ2-7
V: TRBV5-1
CDR3: CASSLGWGQGAYEQYF
DNA: TGCGCCAGCAGCTTGGGTTGGGGACAGGGGGCCTACGAGCAGTACTTC

size: once
D: TRBD2
J: TRBJ2-5
V: TRBV6-1
CDR3: CASSAGTSGGVTETQYF
DNA: TGTGCCAGCAGTGCCGGGACTAGCGGGGGGGTGACAGAGACCCAGTACTTC

size: NA
D: TRBD1
J: TRBJ2-7
V: TRBV5-4
CDR3: CASSPRQGGEQYF
DNA: TGTGCCAGCAGCCCTCGACAGGGTGGCGAGCAGTACTTC

size: NA
D: NA
J: TRBJ2-7
V: TRBV7-6
CDR3: CASSLEGTEIYEQYF
DNA: TGTGCCAGCAGCTTAGAGGGGACGGAGATCTACGAGCAGTACTTC

size: NA
D: TRBD1
J: TRBJ2-3
V: TRBV7-9
CDR3: CASSLPIRTGAPDTQYF
DNA: TGTGCCAGCAGCCTCCCCATAAGGACAGGGGCGCCAGATACGCAGTATTTT

size: NA
D: NA
J: TRBJ2-7
V: TRBV9
CDR3: CASSVVADNYEQYF
DNA: TGTGCCAGCAGCGTAGTGGCGGACAACTACGAGCAGTACTTC

size: NA
D: TRBD1
J: TRBJ1-4
V: TRBV7-2
CDR3: CASSLALGTENEKLFF
DNA: TGTGCCAGCAGCTTAGCGCTGGGGACAGAGAATGAAAAACTGTTTTTT

size: NA
D: NA
J: TRBJ2-7
V: TRBV29-1
CDR3: CSVLIGEQYF
DNA: TGCAGCGTTCTAATCGGCGAGCAGTACTTC

size: NA
D: NA
J: TRBJ2-1
V: TRBV4-1
CDR3: CASSPANLGNEQFF
DNA: TGCGCCAGCAGCCCAGCCAATTTGGGAAATGAGCAGTTCTTC

size: NA
D: TRBD1
J: TRBJ2-7
V: TRBV6-5
CDR3: CASTTDRARNYEQYF
DNA: TGTGCCAGCACCACGGACAGGGCCAGGAACTACGAGCAGTACTTC

size: NA
D: TRBD2
J: TRBJ2-3
V: TRBV13
CDR3: CASSGVAGGHRDTQYF
DNA: TGTGCCAGCAGCGGCGTAGCGGGGGGGCATAGAGATACGCAGTATTTT

size: NA
D: NA
J: TRBJ2-7
V: TRBV23-1
CDR3: CADVRNGHYEQYF
DNA: TGCGCCGACGTAAGAAACGGACACTACGAGCAGTACTTC

size: NA
D: NA
J: TRBJ2-1
V: TRBV4-1
CDR3: CASSQDHSQSSYNEQFF
DNA: TGCGCCAGCAGCCAAGATCACAGTCAGTCCTCCTACAATGAGCAGTTCTTC

size: NA
D: NA
J: TRBJ2-3
V: TRBV4-1
CDR3: CASSQDPGADTQYF
DNA: TGCGCCAGCAGCCAAGATCCAGGAGCCGATACGCAGTATTTT

size: NA
D: TRBD2
J: TRBJ2-2
V: TRBV4-2
CDR3: CASSPPSGGATGELFF
DNA: TGTGCCAGCAGTCCCCCTAGCGGGGGGGCAACCGGGGAGCTGTTTTTT

size: NA
D: TRBD2
J: TRBJ2-7
V: TRBV6-5
CDR3: CASNPDSGDYEQYF
DNA: TGTGCCAGCAACCCGGATAGCGGGGACTACGAGCAGTACTTC

size: NA
D: NA
J: TRBJ2-7
V: TRBV5-1
CDR3: CASSLGDGTYEQYF
DNA: TGCGCCAGCAGCTTGGGGGACGGAACCTACGAGCAGTACTTC

size: NA
D: NA
J: TRBJ2-3
V: TRBV9
CDR3: CASSVAAGARTDTQYF
DNA: TGTGCCAGCAGCGTAGCGGCGGGGGCTCGCACAGATACGCAGTATTTT

size: NA
D: TRBD1
J: TRBJ2-5
V: TRBV5-1
CDR3: CASSREQGRETQYF
DNA: TGCGCCAGCAGCAGAGAACAGGGGAGAGAGACCCAGTACTTC

size: NA
D: NA
J: TRBJ2-3
V: TRBV2
CDR3: CATPGQSTDTQYF
DNA: TGTGCCACCCCAGGACAGAGCACAGATACGCAGTATTTT

size: NA
D: NA
J: TRBJ1-4
V: TRBV4-3
CDR3: CASSRDNEDEKLFF
DNA: TGCGCCAGCAGCCGGGACAACGAGGATGAAAAACTGTTTTTT

size: NA
D: NA
J: TRBJ2-2
V: TRBV7-2
CDR3: CASSLPQGNTGELFF
DNA: TGTGCCAGCAGCTTACCGCAGGGAAACACCGGGGAGCTGTTTTTT

size: NA
D: TRBD1
J: TRBJ2-7
V: TRBV5-1
CDR3: CASSLGGQGYEQYF
DNA: TGCGCCAGCAGCTTGGGAGGACAGGGATACGAGCAGTACTTC

size: NA
D: NA
J: TRBJ2-3
V: TRBV6-1
CDR3: CASSTQPGDTQYF
DNA: TGTGCCAGCAGCACACAACCCGGAGATACGCAGTATTTT

size: NA
D: TRBD2
J: TRBJ2-3
V: TRBV9
CDR3: CASSERGGETDTQYF
DNA: TGTGCCAGCAGCGAACGGGGGGGCGAGACAGATACGCAGTATTTT

size: NA
D: TRBD1
J: TRBJ1-2
V: TRBV30
CDR3: CAWRDGQARGYTF
DNA: TGTGCCTGGAGGGACGGACAGGCGCGAGGCTACACCTTC

size: NA
D: TRBD1
J: TRBJ1-5
V: TRBV15
CDR3: CAASSGGGQGRNQPQHF
DNA: TGTGCCGCCAGCAGCGGCGGGGGACAGGGGAGAAATCAGCCCCAGCATTTT